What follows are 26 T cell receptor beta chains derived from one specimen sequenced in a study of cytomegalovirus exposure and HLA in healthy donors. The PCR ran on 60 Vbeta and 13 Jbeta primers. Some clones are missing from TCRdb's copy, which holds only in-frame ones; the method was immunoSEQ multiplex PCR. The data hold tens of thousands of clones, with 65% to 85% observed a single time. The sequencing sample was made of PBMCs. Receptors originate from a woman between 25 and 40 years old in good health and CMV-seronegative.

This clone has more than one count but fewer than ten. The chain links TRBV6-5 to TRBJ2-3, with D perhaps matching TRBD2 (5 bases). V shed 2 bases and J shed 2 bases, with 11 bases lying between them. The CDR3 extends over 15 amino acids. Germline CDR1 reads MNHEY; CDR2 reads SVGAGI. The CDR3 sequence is CASSYGGLYTDTQYF. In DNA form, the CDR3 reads TGTGCCAGCAGTTACGGCGGGCTCTACACAGATACGCAGTATTTT.

The CDR3 region is CASSVSGTNQETQYF. Here the CDR3 DNA reads TGTGCCAGCAGCGTTAGCGGGACCAACCAAGAGACCCAGTACTTC. This chain uses TRBV9 with TRBJ2-5, with 8 bases matching TRBD2. V lost 2 bases to trimming and J lost 0 bases; unmatched junction nucleotides: 3. This CDR3 has 15 amino acids. Germline CDR1 and CDR2: SGDLS and YYNGEE.

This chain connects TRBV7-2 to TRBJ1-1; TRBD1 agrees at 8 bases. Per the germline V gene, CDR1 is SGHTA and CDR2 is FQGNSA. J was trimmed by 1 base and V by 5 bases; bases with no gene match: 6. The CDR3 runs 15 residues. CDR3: CASSPDRGGNTEAFF. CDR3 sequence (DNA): TGTGCCAGCAGCCCAGACAGGGGAGGGAACACTGAAGCTTTCTTT. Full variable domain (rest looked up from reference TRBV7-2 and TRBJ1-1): GAGVSQSPSNKVTEKGKDVELRCDPISGHTALYWYRQSLGQGLEFLIYFQGNSAPDKSGLPSDRFSAERTGGSVSTLTIQRTQQEDSAVYLCASSPDRGGNTEAFFGQGTRLTVV.

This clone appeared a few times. The CDR3 loop is CASEYRGGRGYTF. As DNA, the CDR3 is TGTGCCAGCGAATACCGGGGGGGCCGGGGCTACACCTTC. The rearrangement uses TRBV19 and TRBJ1-2, with D possibly TRBD1 on 6 matching bases. Trimming took 9 bases from V and 8 from J, leaving 19 bases between them. CDR1 and CDR2 from the germline V gene are LNHDA and SQIVND (reference sequence). This CDR3 comprises 13 residues.

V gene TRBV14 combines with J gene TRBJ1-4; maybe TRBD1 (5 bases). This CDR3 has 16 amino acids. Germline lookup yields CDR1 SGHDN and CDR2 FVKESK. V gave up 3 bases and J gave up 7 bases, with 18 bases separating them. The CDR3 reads CASSQGGRGASEKLFF. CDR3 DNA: TGTGCCAGCAGCCAGGGAGGTCGGGGCGCGAGTGAAAAACTGTTTTTT.

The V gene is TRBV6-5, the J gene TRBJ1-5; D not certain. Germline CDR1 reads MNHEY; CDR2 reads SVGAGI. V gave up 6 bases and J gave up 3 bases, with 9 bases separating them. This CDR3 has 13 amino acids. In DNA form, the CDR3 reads TGTGCCAGCAGGTCTGCAGTCAATCAGCCCCAGCATTTT. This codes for CASRSAVNQPQHF.

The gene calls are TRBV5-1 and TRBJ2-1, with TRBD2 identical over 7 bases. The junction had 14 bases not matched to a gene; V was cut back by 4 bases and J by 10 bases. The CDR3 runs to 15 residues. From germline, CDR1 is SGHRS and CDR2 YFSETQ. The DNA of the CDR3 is TGCGCCAGCAGCGTCGGGATTAGGGACTACGAGGAGCAGTTCTTC. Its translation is CASSVGIRDYEEQFF.

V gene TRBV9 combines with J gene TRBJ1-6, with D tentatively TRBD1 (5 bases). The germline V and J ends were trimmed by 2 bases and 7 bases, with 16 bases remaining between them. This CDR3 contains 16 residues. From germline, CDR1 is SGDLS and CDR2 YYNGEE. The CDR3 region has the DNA TGTGCCAGCAGCGTTTTGGGAGGAGGGGAGAATTCACCCCTCCACTTT. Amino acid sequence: CASSVLGGGENSPLHF.

The CDR3 DNA reads TGTGCCACCAGCAGAGATCGGGTTGAGCAGTTCTTC. This sequence encodes CATSRDRVEQFF. J is TRBJ2-1 and V is TRBV15; D uncertain. V lost 0 bases, J lost 9 bases, and 6 bases lay in between. Per germline, CDR1 LNHNV and CDR2 YYDKDF (reference sequence). This CDR3 region has 12 residues.

CDR3 coding DNA: TGCGCCAGCAGCCATTACGGGGGGGGCGACGAGCAGTACTTC. It codes for CASSHYGGGDEQYF. The V and J genes are TRBV4-1 and TRBJ2-7; 8 positions agree with TRBD2. The J segment lost 5 bases and the V segment lost 3 bases, leaving 6 bases of the junction unmatched. The CDR3 contains 14 residues. Germline-derived CDR1 and CDR2 are MGHRA and YSYEKL.

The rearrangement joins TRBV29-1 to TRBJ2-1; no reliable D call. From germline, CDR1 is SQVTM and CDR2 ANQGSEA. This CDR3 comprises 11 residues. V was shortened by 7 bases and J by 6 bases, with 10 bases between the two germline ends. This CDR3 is CSALSTNEQFF. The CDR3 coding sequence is TGCAGCGCTCTCAGTACCAATGAGCAGTTCTTC.

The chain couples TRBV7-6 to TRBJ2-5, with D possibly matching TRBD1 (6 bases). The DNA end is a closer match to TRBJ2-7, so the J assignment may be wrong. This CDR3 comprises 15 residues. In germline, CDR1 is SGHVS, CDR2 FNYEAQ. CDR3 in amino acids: CASSPGVGRTYEQYF. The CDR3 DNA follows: TGTGCCAGCAGCCCAGGGGTAGGAAGGACCTACGAGCAGTACTTC.

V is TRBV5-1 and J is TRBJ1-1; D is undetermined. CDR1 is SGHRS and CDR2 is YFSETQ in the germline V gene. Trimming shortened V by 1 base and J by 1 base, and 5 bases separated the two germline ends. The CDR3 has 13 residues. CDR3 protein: CASSLTANTEAFF. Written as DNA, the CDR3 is TGCGCCAGCAGCTTGACAGCGAACACTGAAGCTTTCTTT. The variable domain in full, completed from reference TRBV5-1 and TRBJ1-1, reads KAGVTQTPRYLIKTRGQQVTLSCSPISGHRSVSWYQQTPGQGLQFLFEYFSETQRNKGNFPGRFSGRQFSNSRSEMNVSTLELGDSALYLCASSLTANTEAFFGQGTRLTVV.

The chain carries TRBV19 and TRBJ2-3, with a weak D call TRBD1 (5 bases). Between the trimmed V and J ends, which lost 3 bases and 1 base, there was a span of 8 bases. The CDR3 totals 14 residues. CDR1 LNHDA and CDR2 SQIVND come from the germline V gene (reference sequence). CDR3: CASSIGRGTDTQYF. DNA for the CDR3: TGTGCCAGTAGTATCGGCAGGGGCACAGATACGCAGTATTTT.

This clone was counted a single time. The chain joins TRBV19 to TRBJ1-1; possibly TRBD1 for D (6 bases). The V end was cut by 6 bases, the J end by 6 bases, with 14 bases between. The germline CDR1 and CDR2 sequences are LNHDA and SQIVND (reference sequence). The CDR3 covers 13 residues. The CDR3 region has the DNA TGTGCCAGTAGGCTACAGGGAAGGGCTGAAGCTTTCTTT. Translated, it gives CASRLQGRAEAFF.

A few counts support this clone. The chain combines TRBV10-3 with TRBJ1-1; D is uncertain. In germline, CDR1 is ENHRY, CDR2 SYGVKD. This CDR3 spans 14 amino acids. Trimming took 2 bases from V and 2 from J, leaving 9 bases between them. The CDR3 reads CAISEGSLNTEAFF. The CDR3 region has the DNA TGTGCCATCAGTGAGGGCAGTTTAAACACTGAAGCTTTCTTT.

Here the CDR3 reads CASSIGTGAAFF. The CDR3 nucleotides are TGCGCCAGCAGCATAGGGACAGGGGCTGCTTTCTTT. V and J are TRBV5-1 and TRBJ1-1; 10 bases map to TRBD1. After removal of 4 bases from V and 11 bases from J, the junction contained 5 bases not matched to a gene. This CDR3 contains 12 residues. The germline gives CDR1 SGHRS, CDR2 YFSETQ.

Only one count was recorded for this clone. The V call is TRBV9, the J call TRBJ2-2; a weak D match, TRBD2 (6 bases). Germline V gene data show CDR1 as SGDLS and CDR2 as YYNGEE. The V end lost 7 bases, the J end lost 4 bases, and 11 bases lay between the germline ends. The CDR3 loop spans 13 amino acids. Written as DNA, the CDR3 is TGTGCCAGCGACAATAGCGGCACCGGGGAGCTGTTTTTT. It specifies CASDNSGTGELFF.

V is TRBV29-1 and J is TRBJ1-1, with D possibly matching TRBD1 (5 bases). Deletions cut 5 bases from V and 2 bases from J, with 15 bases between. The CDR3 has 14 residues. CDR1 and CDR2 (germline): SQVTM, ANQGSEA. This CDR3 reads CSVSPPGLNTEAFF. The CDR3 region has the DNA TGCAGCGTTTCCCCCCCAGGGTTAAACACTGAAGCTTTCTTT.

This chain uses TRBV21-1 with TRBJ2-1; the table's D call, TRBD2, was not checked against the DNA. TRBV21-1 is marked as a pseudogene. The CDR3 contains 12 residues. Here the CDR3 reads CAREYRSNEQFF. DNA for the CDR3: TGTGCCAGGGAGTATAGGAGCAATGAGCAGTTCTTC.

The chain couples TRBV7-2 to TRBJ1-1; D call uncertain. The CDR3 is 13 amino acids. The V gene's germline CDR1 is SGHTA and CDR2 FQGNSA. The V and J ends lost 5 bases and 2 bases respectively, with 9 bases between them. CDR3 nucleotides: TGTGCCAGCAGCCTGGAACTAAACACTGAAGCTTTCTTT. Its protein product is CASSLELNTEAFF.

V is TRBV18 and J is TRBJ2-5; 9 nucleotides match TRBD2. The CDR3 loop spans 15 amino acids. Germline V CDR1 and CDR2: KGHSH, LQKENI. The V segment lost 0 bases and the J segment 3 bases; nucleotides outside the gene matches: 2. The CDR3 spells CASSPPGTSKETQYF. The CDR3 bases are TGTGCCAGCTCACCACCGGGGACTAGCAAAGAGACCCAGTACTTC.

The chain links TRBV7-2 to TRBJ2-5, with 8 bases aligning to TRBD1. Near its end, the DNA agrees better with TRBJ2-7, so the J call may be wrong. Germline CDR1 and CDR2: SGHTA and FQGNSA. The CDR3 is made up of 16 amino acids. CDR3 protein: CASSLAWDRPTYEQYF. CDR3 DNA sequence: TGTGCCAGCAGCTTAGCCTGGGACAGGCCCACCTACGAGCAGTACTTC.

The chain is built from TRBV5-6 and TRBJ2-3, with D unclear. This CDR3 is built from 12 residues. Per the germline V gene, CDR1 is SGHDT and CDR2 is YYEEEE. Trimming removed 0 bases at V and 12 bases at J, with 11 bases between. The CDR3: CASSLATEKQYF. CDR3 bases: TGTGCCAGCAGCTTGGCGACGGAGAAACAGTATTTT.

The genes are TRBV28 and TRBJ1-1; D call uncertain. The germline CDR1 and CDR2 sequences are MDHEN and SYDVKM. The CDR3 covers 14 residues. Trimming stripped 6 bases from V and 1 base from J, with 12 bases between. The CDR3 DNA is TGTGCCAGCAGCCCCGGCGGGGAGAACACTGAAGCTTTCTTT. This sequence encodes CASSPGGENTEAFF.

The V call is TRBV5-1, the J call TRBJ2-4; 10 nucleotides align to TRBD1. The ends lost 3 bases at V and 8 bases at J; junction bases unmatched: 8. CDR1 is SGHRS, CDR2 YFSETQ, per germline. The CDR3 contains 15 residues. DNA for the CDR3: TGCGCCAGCAGCTCTGGACAGGGGGGAGGGGACATTCAGTACTTC. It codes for CASSSGQGGGDIQYF.